The clone carrying this T cell receptor beta chain appeared many times. At one end the junction does not follow the germline gene, possibly because of a read error. The sample belongs to a study of T cells in Graves' hyperthyroidism and ophthalmopathy. The TCR beta CDR3 regions underwent amplification using RNA transcripts as the source. An initial round of RT-PCR targeting the TCR CDR3 relied on the HTBI primer set. Using its own MiXCR run on the multiplex PCR reads, TCRdb lists one record per CDR3 protein. Seen here are around 600,000 distinct CDR3 sequences, approximately 14% observed once, and the top ten hold approximately 7%. Graves' hyperthyroidism showing no ophthalmopathy progression within 18 months was considered stable. Uncontrolled infection, other autoimmune disease, pregnancy and lactation each barred patients from inclusion. The TCR sequence derives from a woman in her twenties or thirties with Graves' hyperthyroidism. The sequenced sample consisted of blood.

DNA for the CDR3: TGTGCCAGCAGTTCGAGGAAACCTTCAGCCCTCCACTTT. This encodes CASSSRKPSALHF. The chain has TRBV12-3 or TRBV12-4 and TRBJ1-6, with D unclear. The CDR3 sequence is 13 residues long.